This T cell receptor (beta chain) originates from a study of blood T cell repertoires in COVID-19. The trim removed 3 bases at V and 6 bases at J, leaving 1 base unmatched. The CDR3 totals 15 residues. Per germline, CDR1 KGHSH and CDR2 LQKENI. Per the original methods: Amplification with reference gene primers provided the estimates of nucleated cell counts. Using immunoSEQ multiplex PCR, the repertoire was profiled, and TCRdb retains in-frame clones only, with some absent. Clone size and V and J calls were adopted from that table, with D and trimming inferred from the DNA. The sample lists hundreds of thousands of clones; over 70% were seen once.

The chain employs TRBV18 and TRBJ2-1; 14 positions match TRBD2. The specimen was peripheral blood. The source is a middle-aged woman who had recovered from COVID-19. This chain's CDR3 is CASSPTSGGANEQFF. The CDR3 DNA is TGTGCCAGCTCACCGACTAGCGGGGGGGCCAATGAGCAGTTCTTC.